These T cell receptor beta chains were read from a single sample in a study of identifying expanded T cells in peripheral blood. Some clones are missing from TCRdb's copy, which holds only in-frame ones; the method was immunoSEQ multiplex PCR. Of about 78,000 clones in the sample, 80% to 90% are singletons; the top ten hold about 17%. Material: blood. The receptors were gathered from a person aged 18 to 75 in good health. Each CDR3 is given with its conserved first and last residue. D genes are given only for firm matches. Size tells how often a clone was seen (once, few, many) or the class of an expanded clone, and some rows leave it out.

D	size	V	J	DNA	CDR3
.	.	TRBV19	TRBJ2-2	TGTGCCTGCCTCGGGAACAAGCCCAACACCGGGGAGCTGTTTTTT	CACLGNKPNTGELFF
TRBD2	few	TRBV19	TRBJ2-1	TGTGCCAGTAGCGGGAGGGCGATCTACAATGAGCAGTTCTTC	CASSGRAIYNEQFF
TRBD1	.	TRBV9	TRBJ2-3	TGTGCCAGCAGCGTAGTAGGATGGACAGGGGGCAATCCTACGCAGTATTTT	CASSVVGWTGGNPTQYF
.	.	TRBV6-5	TRBJ1-1	TGTGCCAGCAGTCCCCCCAGCGGTCGGTCTGAGTCTTTCTTT	CASSPPSGRSESFF
.	few	TRBV5-5	TRBJ2-1	TGTGCCAGCAGCGAAGACGATGGCACCAATGAGCAGTTCTTC	CASSEDDGTNEQFF
TRBD1	.	TRBV6-6	TRBJ1-2	TGTGCCAGCAGTTACTCGGGACAGACCTATGGCTACACCTTC	CASSYSGQTYGYTF
TRBD1	.	TRBV6-5	TRBJ2-1	TGTGCCAGCAGTTCACCGACAGGGCCTTACAATGAGCAGTTCTTC	CASSSPTGPYNEQFF
.	.	TRBV6-6	TRBJ2-1	TGTGCCAGCAGTTACTCGAGAGCGGAATACAATGAGCAGTTCTTC	CASSYSRAEYNEQFF
TRBD2	.	TRBV9	TRBJ2-6	TGTGCCAGCACCGACCCGGCAGGGACTAGCTCTCTCTCTGGGGCCAACGTCCTGACTTTC	CASTDPAGTSSLSGANVLTF
.	few	TRBV6-6	TRBJ2-2	TGTGCCAGCAGTTACCCTGGACAGACATTCACCGGGGAGCTGTTTTTT	CASSYPGQTFTGELFF
TRBD2	few	TRBV7-2	TRBJ2-1	TGTGCCAGCAGCTTAGCGCCAGCGGGAGGGTCTAATGAGCAGTTCTTC	CASSLAPAGGSNEQFF
.	.	TRBV4-2	TRBJ1-4	TGTGCCAGCAGCCAAGATGAGGGGGTTAGACTGTTTTTT	CASSQDEGVRLFF
TRBD2	once	TRBV7-9	TRBJ2-5	TGTGCCAGCAGTCGCATGGGACTAGCGGAGGGGGAGACCCAGTACTTC	CASSRMGLAEGETQYF
TRBD1	.	TRBV29-1	TRBJ1-5	TGCAGCGTTGCAGGGGGCGCGGATCAGCCCCAGCATTTT	CSVAGGADQPQHF
TRBD1	.	TRBV7-2	TRBJ2-7	TGTGCCAGCAGCTCAACAGGGGGTTTGAACTACGAGCAGTACTTC	CASSSTGGLNYEQYF
TRBD1	.	TRBV7-9	TRBJ2-1	TGTGCCAGCAGCTCAGGCTCCGGGGGCAGGGGGCGTCATGAGCAGTTCTTC	CASSSGSGGRGRHEQFF
TRBD2	.	TRBV28	TRBJ2-1	TGTGCCAGCACCCGAAGACTAGCGGGAGGGAATGAGCAGTTCTTC	CASTRRLAGGNEQFF
.	.	TRBV19	TRBJ1-1	TGTGCCAGTAGTATGGGTGGGACTGAAGCTTTCTTT	CASSMGGTEAFF
.	.	TRBV11-2	TRBJ1-5	TGTGCCAGCAGCTTAGATAAGGGCCCCGGCAGGCCCCAGCATTTT	CASSLDKGPGRPQHF
.	.	TRBV28	TRBJ1-2	TGTGCCAGCAGCGGGGAAAGACAGACCTATGGCTACACCTTC	CASSGERQTYGYTF
TRBD2	few	TRBV4-1	TRBJ2-2	TGCGCCAGCAGCCAAGAAGGTGCGGGAGTAAACACCGGGGAGCTGTTTTTT	CASSQEGAGVNTGELFF
.	.	TRBV13	TRBJ1-2	TGTGCCAGCAGCTTAGACAGGGATGGCTACACCTTC	CASSLDRDGYTF
TRBD2	.	TRBV9	TRBJ2-7	TGTGCCAGCAGCGTAGCTCCTAGCGGGAGGCATACTTCCTACGAGCAGTACTTC	CASSVAPSGRHTSYEQYF
TRBD2	.	TRBV7-2	TRBJ2-1	TGTGCCAGCAGCTTTGAGAGCGGGGCGCAGTTCTTC	CASSFESGAQFF
.	.	TRBV4-3	TRBJ2-2	TGCGCCAGCAGCCAAGATCTAGGAATTTCCGGGGAGCTGTTTTTT	CASSQDLGISGELFF
TRBD1	.	TRBV19	TRBJ1-1	TGTGCCAGTCGGGGACAGGGGGAAACTGAAGCTTTCTTT	CASRGQGETEAFF
.	.	TRBV28	TRBJ2-1	TGTGCCAGCAGTGGCGGGACCTGGGGCAATGAGCAGTTCTTC	CASSGGTWGNEQFF
.	.	TRBV12-1	TRBJ2-7	TGTGCCAGCAGCTTTGGTCTGGCGGGAGTAAGCGAGCAGTACTTC	CASSFGLAGVSEQYF
.	once	TRBV10-3	TRBJ1-2	TGTGCCATCAGCCCGACAGGACGAGGCTACACCTTC	CAISPTGRGYTF
.	.	TRBV19	TRBJ1-2	TGTGCCAGTAATATGGGGGAGGAGATCTATGGCTACACCTTC	CASNMGEEIYGYTF
.	.	TRBV7-2	TRBJ1-2	TGTGCCAGCAGCATATCAGGGCCCTATGGCTACACCTTC	CASSISGPYGYTF
.	.	TRBV28	TRBJ2-1	TGTGCCAGCAGCTCGAATCATCCGGGAACACGCTTCAATGAGCAGTTCTTC	CASSSNHPGTRFNEQFF
.	.	TRBV19	TRBJ1-4	TGTGCCAGTAACCGGGGGGAAGGAAATGAAAAACTGTTTTTT	CASNRGEGNEKLFF
TRBD2	.	TRBV4-1	TRBJ2-1	TGCGCCAGCAGCCAAGAAGGGGGACTAGCGGGAGGCACGGAGCAGTTCTTC	CASSQEGGLAGGTEQFF
TRBD2	.	TRBV6-5	TRBJ2-2	TGTGCCAGCAGTTTGGGACTAGCGGGAGTCACCGGGGAGCTGTTTTTT	CASSLGLAGVTGELFF
.	.	TRBV19	TRBJ2-3	TGTGCCAGTAGTGCGCTGACCGCCGGGGTCACAGATACGCAGTATTTT	CASSALTAGVTDTQYF
.	few	TRBV7-2	TRBJ2-5	TGTGCCAGCAGCTTAGTGGGGCGCGAAGAGACCCAGTACTTC	CASSLVGREETQYF
.	.	TRBV10-3	TRBJ2-1	TGTGCCATCAGTCTTAAGGTAGAGAATGAGCAGTTCTTC	CAISLKVENEQFF
TRBD1	.	TRBV30	TRBJ1-2	TGTGCCTGGAGTGTACAGGGGCCTCCCTATGGCTACACCTTC	CAWSVQGPPYGYTF
TRBD1	.	TRBV5-6	TRBJ2-5	TGTGCCAGCAGCTTGACAGGGGAAGAGACCCAGTACTTC	CASSLTGEETQYF
.	.	TRBV7-9	TRBJ2-3	TGTGCCAGCAGCTTATCAGGTCGGGAGTCAGATACGCAGTATTTT	CASSLSGRESDTQYF
.	.	TRBV25-1	TRBJ2-7	TGTGCCAGCACCGTTTCCTACGAGCAGTACTTC	CASTVSYEQYF
TRBD1	.	TRBV19	TRBJ1-5	TGTGCCAGTAGTGCCCTCAGGGGGTATAGCAATCAGCCCCAGCATTTT	CASSALRGYSNQPQHF
TRBD1	once	TRBV19	TRBJ2-2	TGTGCCAGTACCAAGAACAGGGGAAACACCGGGGAGCTGTTTTTT	CASTKNRGNTGELFF
TRBD2	once	TRBV9	TRBJ2-1	TGTGCCAGCAGCTCTATGGGACTAGCTTGGGGGGCCAATGAGCAGTTCTTC	CASSSMGLAWGANEQFF
.	.	TRBV30	TRBJ2-1	TGTGCCTGCCAGACTTATACGTCCTACAATGAGCAGTTCTTC	CACQTYTSYNEQFF
TRBD1	.	TRBV2	TRBJ2-3	TGTGCCACTAAGCAAGGGGGCGGCACAGATACGCAGTATTTT	CATKQGGGTDTQYF
TRBD2	.	TRBV28	TRBJ2-1	TGTGCCAGTTGGGGGGGGAGGAGCTCCTACAATGAGCAGTTCTTC	CASWGGRSSYNEQFF